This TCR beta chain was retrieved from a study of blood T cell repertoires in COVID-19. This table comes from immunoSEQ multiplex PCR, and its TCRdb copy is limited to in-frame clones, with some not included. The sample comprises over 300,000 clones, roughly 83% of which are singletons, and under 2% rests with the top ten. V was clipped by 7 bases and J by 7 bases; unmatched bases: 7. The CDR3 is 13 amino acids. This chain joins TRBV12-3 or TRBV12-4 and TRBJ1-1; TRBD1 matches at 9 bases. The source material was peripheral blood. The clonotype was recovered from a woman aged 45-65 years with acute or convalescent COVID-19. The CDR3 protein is CASILDRGSEAFF. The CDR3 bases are TGTGCCAGCATCCTGGACAGGGGAAGTGAAGCTTTCTTT.